These 28 T cell receptor beta chains share one sample of origin, sequenced in a study of blood T cell repertoires in COVID-19 (dated by TCRdb to about 2020). The method was the immunoSEQ multiplex PCR assay. In its TCRdb copy, this immuneACCESS table keeps in-frame sequences only and misses some clones. Where compared with another copy, unresolved V genes explain less than half of these, and the others have no known cause. The sample yields about 63,000 clones; under 90% were counted once. The ten most abundant clones make up roughly an eighth of the sample. The sequencing input was peripheral blood. The receptors here all came from a human donor in a cohort sampled during active COVID-19.

J is TRBJ1-1 and V is TRBV13, with D perhaps TRBD1 (5 bases). The V gene's germline CDR1 is PRHDT and CDR2 FYEKMQ (reference sequence). The CDR3 totals 12 residues. Between the trimmed V and J ends, which lost 2 bases and 7 bases, there was a span of 8 bases. The CDR3 sequence is CASSLRGFEAFF. The CDR3 bases are TGTGCCAGCAGCTTAAGGGGATTTGAAGCTTTCTTT.

The rearrangement joins TRBV7-9 to TRBJ2-7; D uncertain. The V and J ends lost 3 bases and 2 bases respectively, with 8 bases between them. Germline CDR1 is SEHNR and CDR2 is FQNEAQ (reference sequence). This CDR3 has 13 amino acids. The CDR3, as DNA: TGTGCCAGCAGCTTCGACGGAGCCTACGAGCAGTACTTC. Its protein product is CASSFDGAYEQYF.

This rearrangement joins TRBV5-1 to TRBJ1-5; tentatively, D is TRBD1 (5 bases). Trimming took 5 bases from V and 0 from J, leaving 12 bases between them. CDR3 length equals 15 residues. Germline CDR1 is SGHRS and CDR2 is YFSETQ. In DNA form, the CDR3 reads TGCGCCAGCAGAGAGACAGTCAATAGCAATCAGCCCCAGCATTTT. It yields the protein CASRETVNSNQPQHF.

The chain combines TRBV30 with TRBJ2-5; no definite D call. Deletions cut 3 bases from V and 5 bases from J, with 13 bases between. CDR1 and CDR2 from the germline V gene are GTSNPN and SVGIG (reference sequence). This CDR3 spans 13 amino acids. The CDR3 sequence is CAWSALLLETQYF. CDR3 DNA sequence: TGTGCCTGGAGCGCCCTTCTACTGGAGACCCAGTACTTC.

The chain employs TRBV28 and TRBJ1-5, with D possibly TRBD1 on 6 matching bases. The germline V and J ends were trimmed by 7 bases and 4 bases, with 14 bases remaining between them. The CDR3 is 14 amino acids. Germline values: CDR1 MDHEN, CDR2 SYDVKM. The CDR3 nucleotides are TGTGCCAGCACCGACAGGTCCCCGAATCAGCCCCAGCATTTT. It codes for CASTDRSPNQPQHF. Drawing the rest from reference TRBV28 and TRBJ1-5, the complete variable domain is DVKVTQSSRYLVKRTGEKVFLECVQDMDHENMFWYRQDPGLGLRLIYFSYDVKMKEKGDIPEGYSVSREKKERFSLILESASTNQTSMYLCASTDRSPNQPQHFGDGTRLSIL.

This clone showed up just a few times. The sample carries other DNA sequences with the same CDR3. This chain uses TRBV6-4 with TRBJ2-3; 10 bases agree with TRBD2. CDR3 length: 15 amino acids. Germline CDR1 is MRHNA and CDR2 is SNTAGT. The V segment lost 0 bases and the J segment 4 bases; nucleotides outside the gene matches: 1. The CDR3 is CASSDSSGGADTQYF. CDR3 DNA sequence: TGTGCCAGCAGTGACTCGAGCGGGGGGGCAGATACGCAGTATTTT.

The chain combines TRBV7-9 with TRBJ2-7, with TRBD2 as a possible D gene (6 bases). V was trimmed by 6 bases and J by 2 bases, leaving 11 bases between them. Germline V CDR1 and CDR2: SEHNR, FQNEAQ (reference sequence). CDR3 size: 13 residues. CDR3 region: CASRYGLTYEQYF. CDR3 bases: TGTGCCAGCAGATACGGACTAACCTACGAGCAGTACTTC.

The chain couples TRBV28 to TRBJ1-5; 10 positions agree with TRBD1. V was pared by 3 bases and J by 6 bases, with 8 bases of the junction left unmatched. CDR3 length: 16 amino acids. Germline assignment: CDR1 MDHEN and CDR2 SYDVKM. The CDR3 protein is CASSFSTGGGIQPQHF. The CDR3, as DNA: TGTGCCAGCAGTTTTTCGACAGGGGGCGGTATTCAGCCCCAGCATTTT.

This clone was counted a single time. The chain uses TRBV28 and TRBJ2-7; no firm D call. Per the germline V gene, CDR1 is MDHEN and CDR2 is SYDVKM. This CDR3 is built from 14 residues. Trimming removed 1 base at V and 1 base at J, with 8 bases between. CDR3 protein: CASSLFDKSYEQYF. CDR3 in DNA: TGTGCCAGCAGTTTATTTGACAAATCCTACGAGCAGTACTTC.

This clone was seen a few times. The rearrangement uses TRBV5-4 and TRBJ2-7; D gene uncertain. Germline values: CDR1 SGHNT, CDR2 YYREEE (reference sequence). The CDR3 covers 12 residues. The V gene lost 2 bases and the J gene lost 5 bases, with 8 bases spanning the gap. The chain's CDR3 is CASSLSPNEQYF. CDR3 nucleotide sequence: TGTGCCAGCAGCTTAAGCCCCAACGAGCAGTACTTC.

The chain uses TRBV28 and TRBJ2-1; 8 bases are shared with TRBD2. From germline, CDR1 is MDHEN and CDR2 SYDVKM. The CDR3 has 16 residues. The junction had 6 bases not matched to a gene; V was cut back by 5 bases and J by 0 bases. CDR3 nucleotide sequence: TGTGCCAGCAGTCTAAGCGGGAGAGGCTCCTACAATGAGCAGTTCTTC. Residues: CASSLSGRGSYNEQFF. The full variable domain, in which reference TRBV28 and TRBJ2-1 provide the parts outside the CDR3, is DVKVTQSSRYLVKRTGEKVFLECVQDMDHENMFWYRQDPGLGLRLIYFSYDVKMKEKGDIPEGYSVSREKKERFSLILESASTNQTSMYLCASSLSGRGSYNEQFFGPGTRLTVL.

This clone was counted between two and nine times. The V gene is TRBV19, the J gene TRBJ2-7, with a weak D call TRBD1 (5 bases). V lost 5 bases and J lost 6, with 11 bases in between. The V gene's germline CDR1 is LNHDA and CDR2 SQIVND (reference sequence). The CDR3 has 12 amino acids. CDR3 region: CASSARVGEQYF. The CDR3 DNA sequence: TGTGCCAGTAGTGCCAGGGTGGGCGAGCAGTACTTC.

The CDR3 is CASSLVRGGGSDTQYF. For the CDR3, the DNA is TGTGCCAGCAGCTTAGTCCGCGGGGGGGGTTCAGATACGCAGTATTTT. The V and J genes are TRBV7-2 and TRBJ2-3; 9 bases match TRBD2. In germline, CDR1 is SGHTA, CDR2 FQGNSA. Trimming took 1 base from V and 4 from J; bases not matched to a gene: 6. This CDR3 is built from 16 residues.

The table lists this clone with a few counts. The CDR3 nucleotides read TGTGCCAGCAGCTTCGCCGGGAGTGACTACACCTTC. Amino acids: CASSFAGSDYTF. V is TRBV7-9 and J is TRBJ1-2; D uncertain. V shed 3 bases and J shed 10 bases, with 12 bases lying between them. The CDR3 consists of 12 residues. CDR1 and CDR2 from the germline V gene are SEHNR and FQNEAQ (reference sequence).

This clone was seen a few times. This rearrangement joins TRBV4-2 to TRBJ2-1, with TRBD2 matching 10 bases. The germline V gene has CDR1 LGHNA and CDR2 YNFKEQ. V shed 3 bases, J shed 3 bases, and the junction held 2 bases outside the gene matches. The CDR3 loop spans 15 amino acids. Written as DNA, the CDR3 is TGTGCCAGCAGCCAGGGACTAGCGCTCTACAATGAGCAGTTCTTC. Protein product: CASSQGLALYNEQFF.

The rearrangement joins TRBV4-1 to TRBJ2-2, with 13 bases that match TRBD2. The CDR3 sequence is 18 residues long. V dropped 3 bases and J dropped 4; count of bases not matched to a gene: 8. Germline V gives CDR1 MGHRA, CDR2 YSYEKL. CDR3 sequence reads: CASSQTSGGSPGTGELFF. The CDR3 nucleotides read TGCGCCAGCAGCCAGACTAGCGGGGGGTCTCCCGGCACCGGGGAGCTGTTTTTT.

The V call is TRBV9, the J call TRBJ2-3, with TRBD2 identical over 12 bases. CDR3 length: 15 residues. Germline V gene sequence: CDR1 SGDLS, CDR2 YYNGEE. After removal of 4 bases from V and 6 bases from J, the junction contained 6 bases not matched to a gene. The CDR3 loop reads CASSPSGRAWDTQYF. In DNA, the CDR3 is TGTGCCAGCAGCCCTAGCGGGAGGGCCTGGGATACGCAGTATTTT.

The chain is built from TRBV19 and TRBJ1-1; TRBD1 matches 8 bases. The CDR3 runs 14 residues. The V segment lost 5 bases and the J segment 3 bases; nucleotides outside the gene matches: 5. The germline V gene encodes CDR1 LNHDA and CDR2 SQIVND (reference sequence). CDR3 DNA: TGTGCCAGTAGTCCCTACAGGGGGGACACTGAAGCTTTCTTT. This gives the protein CASSPYRGDTEAFF.

The chain carries TRBV7-9 and TRBJ1-1, with D perhaps TRBD1 (5 bases). The CDR3 loop spans 15 amino acids. Trimming removed 5 bases at V and 6 bases at J, with 19 bases between. Germline assignment: CDR1 SEHNR and CDR2 FQNEAQ (reference sequence). The CDR3 loop reads CASSRTTGGIAEAFF. In DNA form, the CDR3 reads TGTGCCAGCAGCCGCACCACCGGGGGGATCGCTGAAGCTTTCTTT. Full variable domain (remainder filled in from reference TRBV7-9 and TRBJ1-1): DTGVSQNPRHKITKRGQNVTFRCDPISEHNRLYWYRQTLGQGPEFLTYFQNEAQLEKSRLLSDRFSAERPKGSFSTLEIQRTEQGDSAMYLCASSRTTGGIAEAFFGQGTRLTVV.

The rearrangement links TRBV18 to TRBJ1-1; 11 nucleotides agree with TRBD1. CDR1 and CDR2 (germline): KGHSH, LQKENI. V lost 8 bases, J lost 6 bases, and 8 bases stayed unmatched. This CDR3 has 14 amino acids. CDR3 DNA sequence: TGTGCCAGCGGCATGGGACAGGGGGTATCTGAAGCTTTCTTT. Its translation: CASGMGQGVSEAFF.

The chain combines TRBV6-5 with TRBJ2-7, with TRBD2 as a possible D gene (5 bases). CDR1 is MNHEY and CDR2 is SVGAGI in the germline V gene. The length of the CDR3 is 12 residues. Deletions cut 4 bases from V and 3 bases from J, with 7 bases between. CDR3 bases: TGTGCCAGCAGTTCGGGAATCTACGAGCAGTACTTC. Translated, it gives CASSSGIYEQYF.

The chain employs TRBV7-9 and TRBJ1-1; 8 bases are a match to TRBD1. Trimming removed 5 bases from V and 4 bases from J; junction bases left unmatched: 9. Germline-derived CDR1 and CDR2 are SEHNR and FQNEAQ (reference sequence). CDR3 size: 15 residues. CDR3 nucleotide sequence: TGTGCCAGCAGCCCGGGGACAGGCTCCTCCACTGAAGCTTTCTTT. This translates into CASSPGTGSSTEAFF.

The chain joins TRBV7-9 to TRBJ2-2, with 7 nucleotides matching TRBD1. CDR1 and CDR2 from the germline V gene are SEHNR and FQNEAQ (reference sequence). This CDR3 spans 17 amino acids. V lost 4 bases to trimming and J lost 6 bases; unmatched junction nucleotides: 14. The CDR3, as DNA: TGTGCCAGCAGCTCCCAAACAGGGGTTAAGGTTGCCGGGGAGCTGTTTTTT. This sequence encodes CASSSQTGVKVAGELFF.

The sample holds one count of this clone. V gene TRBV27 combines with J gene TRBJ1-1; D is perhaps TRBD1 (6 bases). Trimming removed 1 base from V and 8 bases from J, with 8 bases in between. CDR3 length: 12 residues. The germline V gene has CDR1 MNHEY and CDR2 SMNVEV (reference sequence). CDR3 region: CASSLLGAEAFF. The CDR3 DNA reads as TGTGCCAGCAGTTTATTGGGGGCCGAAGCTTTCTTT.

This sequence joins TRBV7-6 and TRBJ1-3; no firm D call. The V end lost 5 bases, the J end lost 2 bases, and 13 bases lay between the germline ends. The germline gives CDR1 SGHVS, CDR2 FNYEAQ. The CDR3 is 15 amino acids. For the CDR3, the DNA is TGTGCCAGCAGCCCTACGGGTTTCACTGGAAACACCATATATTTT. Amino acids: CASSPTGFTGNTIYF.

The chain uses TRBV28 and TRBJ2-2, with a possible D match to TRBD1 (6 bases). CDR1 and CDR2 (germline): MDHEN, SYDVKM. The length of the CDR3 is 15 residues. Trimming took off 6 bases at V and 0 bases at J, with 11 bases between the two ends. CDR3 amino acids: CASRLGQTNTGELFF. In DNA, the CDR3 is TGTGCCAGCAGGCTCGGACAGACGAACACCGGGGAGCTGTTTTTT. Based on the CDR3 plus reference TRBV28 and TRBJ2-2, the full variable domain is DVKVTQSSRYLVKRTGEKVFLECVQDMDHENMFWYRQDPGLGLRLIYFSYDVKMKEKGDIPEGYSVSREKKERFSLILESASTNQTSMYLCASRLGQTNTGELFFGEGSRLTVL.

The V gene is TRBV4-3, the J gene TRBJ2-5; D may be TRBD2 (5 bases). The CDR3 has 15 amino acids. The ends were cut back, 0 bases at V and 5 bases at J, with 13 bases in the middle. CDR1 and CDR2 (germline): LGHNA, YSLEER. For the CDR3, the DNA is TGCGCCAGCAGCCAAGATTTGGGAGTCACCGAGACCCAGTACTTC. This encodes CASSQDLGVTETQYF.

The CDR3 sequence is CASSGGGPNQPQHF. DNA for the CDR3: TGTGCCAGCAGCGGCGGGGGACCCAATCAGCCCCAGCATTTT. The V call is TRBV7-2, the J call TRBJ1-5, with D possibly matching TRBD1 (5 bases). Trimming left V 5 bases short and J 3 bases short, with 11 bases between. The CDR3 covers 14 residues. The germline gives CDR1 SGHTA, CDR2 FQGNSA. Using reference TRBV7-2 and TRBJ1-5 for the parts outside the CDR3, the full variable domain is GAGVSQSPSNKVTEKGKDVELRCDPISGHTALYWYRQSLGQGLEFLIYFQGNSAPDKSGLPSDRFSAERTGGSVSTLTIQRTQQEDSAVYLCASSGGGPNQPQHFGDGTRLSIL.